The 20 T cell receptor beta chains listed next were all sequenced from one sample in a study of blood T cell repertoires in COVID-19. This table comes from immunoSEQ multiplex PCR, and its TCRdb copy is limited to in-frame clones, with some not included. In the table there are approximately 100,000 clones, approximately 92% of which are singletons. Sequencing was done on a sample of peripheral blood. These receptors came from a woman older than 75 with acute or convalescent COVID-19.

The chain couples TRBV18 to TRBJ2-7; no reliable D call. Germline-derived CDR1 and CDR2 are KGHSH and LQKENI. Trimming pared 1 base from V and 3 bases from J, leaving 10 bases between. The CDR3 has 14 residues. CDR3 sequence: CASSPRGRNYEQYF. CDR3 coding DNA: TGTGCCAGCTCACCACGAGGTCGGAACTACGAGCAGTACTTC. Using reference TRBV18 and TRBJ2-7 for the parts outside the CDR3, the full variable domain is NAGVMQNPRHLVRRRGQEARLRCSPMKGHSHVYWYRQLPEEGLKFMVYLQKENIIDESGMPKERFSAEFPKEGPSILRIQQVVRGDSAAYFCASSPRGRNYEQYFGPGTRLTVT.

This chain connects TRBV29-1 to TRBJ1-2, with 8 bases fitting TRBD1. This CDR3 has 17 amino acids. The germline gives CDR1 SQVTM, CDR2 ANQGSEA. V was clipped by 1 base and J by 4 bases; unmatched bases: 14. The CDR3 sequence is CSVEGTSTGTGSYGYTF. As DNA, the CDR3 is TGCAGCGTTGAAGGAACCTCGACCGGGACAGGCTCCTATGGCTACACCTTC.

The chain recombines TRBV5-1 with TRBJ1-1; no clear D. The germline gives CDR1 SGHRS, CDR2 YFSETQ. The V end was cut by 2 bases, the J end by 5 bases, with 22 bases between. This CDR3 comprises 17 residues. CDR3 DNA sequence: TGCGCCAGCAGCTTTGGCATATTGAGGGTGGGAGGGACTGAAGCTTTCTTT. It encodes CASSFGILRVGGTEAFF. Full variable domain (outside the CDR3, taken from reference TRBV5-1 and TRBJ1-1): KAGVTQTPRYLIKTRGQQVTLSCSPISGHRSVSWYQQTPGQGLQFLFEYFSETQRNKGNFPGRFSGRQFSNSRSEMNVSTLELGDSALYLCASSFGILRVGGTEAFFGQGTRLTVV.

V is TRBV28 and J is TRBJ1-2, with TRBD1 as a possible D gene (5 bases). Trimming pared 3 bases from V and 7 bases from J, leaving 15 bases between. Germline CDR1 and CDR2: MDHEN and SYDVKM. CDR3 size: 14 residues. This chain's CDR3 is CASSFTAGNGGYTF. CDR3 DNA: TGTGCCAGCAGTTTCACGGCAGGGAATGGTGGCTACACCTTC.

This chain connects TRBV9 to TRBJ1-2; D unclear. The CDR3 has 13 amino acids. The germline V gene has CDR1 SGDLS and CDR2 YYNGEE. Trimming left V 0 bases short and J 3 bases short, with 6 bases between. CDR3 nucleotide sequence: TGTGCCAGCAGCGTAGGCACAGACTATGGCTACACCTTC. This sequence encodes CASSVGTDYGYTF.

This rearrangement joins TRBV18 to TRBJ2-1, with TRBD2 matching 13 bases. V was pared by 1 base and J by 0 bases, with 9 bases of the junction left unmatched. This CDR3 is built from 20 residues. Germline values: CDR1 KGHSH, CDR2 LQKENI. CDR3 protein: CASSPRQTSGGGSSYNEQFF. CDR3 bases: TGTGCCAGCTCACCACGGCAAACTAGCGGGGGGGGGAGCTCCTACAATGAGCAGTTCTTC.

The rearrangement links TRBV7-2 to TRBJ1-2; D unresolved. CDR3 length: 15 residues. Germline V gene lookup returns CDR1 SGHTA and CDR2 FQGNSA. V gave up 2 bases and J gave up 7 bases, with 17 bases separating them. The CDR3 loop reads CASSLLQRAPTGYTF. DNA of the CDR3: TGTGCCAGCAGCTTATTACAGAGAGCCCCCACTGGCTACACCTTC.

This clone showed up just a few times. The chain joins TRBV7-2 to TRBJ2-1, with 11 bases fitting TRBD2. After removal of 5 bases from V and 4 bases from J, the junction contained 1 base not matched to a gene. Germline V gene data show CDR1 as SGHTA and CDR2 as FQGNSA. CDR3 size: 14 residues. DNA of the CDR3: TGTGCCAGCAGCGGGACTAGCGGATACAATGAGCAGTTCTTC. Its protein is CASSGTSGYNEQFF.

The chain has TRBV15 and TRBJ1-6; D remains unclear. Trimming took 0 bases from V and 6 from J, leaving 12 bases between them. Germline V gene lookup returns CDR1 LNHNV and CDR2 YYDKDF (reference sequence). This CDR3 comprises 16 residues. The CDR3 region has the DNA TGTGCCACCAGCAGAGATTTTCCGGAGTTTAATTCACCCCTCCACTTT. Translating it yields CATSRDFPEFNSPLHF.

Here the CDR3 DNA reads TGTGCCAGCAGTACTTTTCGACAGGGTCGGGCCGGGGAGCTGTTTTTT. Protein: CASSTFRQGRAGELFF. The chain carries TRBV11-1 and TRBJ2-2; TRBD1 matches at 7 bases. There are 16 residues in the CDR3. CDR1 is SGHAT, CDR2 FQDESV, per germline (reference sequence). V shed 6 bases, J shed 6 bases, and the junction held 13 bases outside the gene matches.

The chain uses TRBV4-1 and TRBJ1-1, with TRBD1 as a possible D gene (6 bases). Germline lookup yields CDR1 MGHRA and CDR2 YSYEKL. V lost 0 bases and J 7 bases, leaving 9 bases between the germline ends. This CDR3 region has 13 residues. This CDR3 is CASSQEGAGEAFF. The CDR3 DNA reads as TGCGCCAGCAGCCAAGAGGGGGCCGGTGAAGCTTTCTTT.

CDR3 DNA: TGTGCCAGCAGCTTAAGGTTACCCTTGACAGGGGAGTTGGACACTGAAGCTTTCTTT. The encoded protein is CASSLRLPLTGELDTEAFF. This chain connects TRBV7-9 to TRBJ1-1; 8 bases fit TRBD1. The CDR3 spans 19 residues. V shed 2 bases, J shed 3 bases, and the junction held 17 bases outside the gene matches. In germline, CDR1 is SEHNR, CDR2 FQNEAQ (reference sequence).

This chain uses TRBV28 with TRBJ2-5; 8 nucleotides match TRBD2. There are 16 residues in the CDR3. Trimming took 6 bases from V and 5 from J; bases not matched to a gene: 14. Per germline, CDR1 MDHEN and CDR2 SYDVKM. Here the CDR3 reads CASRKTFSGAAETQYF. The CDR3 DNA reads TGTGCCAGCAGGAAAACCTTTAGCGGGGCTGCGGAGACCCAGTACTTC.

The chain couples TRBV4-1 to TRBJ1-5; D ambiguous. CDR1 is MGHRA and CDR2 is YSYEKL in the germline V gene. This CDR3 comprises 14 residues. With 1 base removed from V and 1 base from J, the gap between germline ends came to 5 bases. CDR3: CASSQGHSNQPQHF. The DNA for the CDR3 is TGCGCCAGCAGCCAAGGACACAGCAATCAGCCCCAGCATTTT.

The chain is built from TRBV7-9 and TRBJ2-3; 9 positions agree with TRBD1. Germline loops: CDR1 SEHNR, CDR2 FQNEAQ (reference sequence). This CDR3 contains 15 residues. Germline trimming cut 1 base from V and 4 bases from J; bases unmatched to any gene: 3. CDR3 DNA: TGTGCCAGCAGCTTAGGGACAGGGGTCCCAGATACGCAGTATTTT. Translation gives CASSLGTGVPDTQYF.

This clone was detected a few times. The chain combines TRBV3-1 (or the pseudogene TRBV3-2) with TRBJ2-1; 7 bases are shared with TRBD2. Germline trimming cut 2 bases from V and 4 bases from J; bases unmatched to any gene: 5. The germline CDR1 and CDR2 sequences are LGHDT and YNNKEL (reference sequence). The CDR3 consists of 15 residues. CDR3 nucleotide sequence: TGTGCCAGCAGCCAATCGCCTAGCGGATACAATGAGCAGTTCTTC. It specifies CASSQSPSGYNEQFF.

This chain links TRBV18 with TRBJ2-2; D may be TRBD1 (5 bases). This CDR3 comprises 15 residues. CDR1 and CDR2 (germline): KGHSH, LQKENI. V lost 5 bases and J 0 bases, leaving 10 bases between the germline ends. CDR3 nucleotides: TGTGCCAGCTCAAAGACAGCCGCGAACACCGGGGAGCTGTTTTTT. It encodes CASSKTAANTGELFF.

The CDR3 region is CASHGKGGRGGYTF. DNA for the CDR3: TGCGCCAGCCACGGGAAAGGGGGACGCGGCGGCTACACCTTC. This rearrangement joins TRBV4-1 to TRBJ1-2, with a tentative D call TRBD1 (6 bases). The germline V gene encodes CDR1 MGHRA and CDR2 YSYEKL. Trimming removed 8 bases at V and 8 bases at J, with 21 bases between. The CDR3 sequence is 14 residues long.

This clone came up a few times. The CDR3, as DNA: TGTGCCAGCAGCTTAGTGCAGGGGTGGAATTCACCCCTCCACTTT. Translating it yields CASSLVQGWNSPLHF. This rearrangement joins TRBV7-9 to TRBJ1-6; maybe TRBD1 (6 bases). This CDR3 is built from 15 residues. Trimming cost V 1 base and J 7 bases, with 11 bases left between them. CDR1 and CDR2 from the germline V gene are SEHNR and FQNEAQ (reference sequence).

The V gene is TRBV25-1, the J gene TRBJ1-4; D possibly corresponds to TRBD1 (5 bases). The germline V gene has CDR1 MGHDK and CDR2 SYGVNS. V was shortened by 1 base and J by 0 bases, with 9 bases between the two germline ends. The CDR3 totals 16 residues. The DNA for the CDR3 is TGTGCCAGCAGTGAATCGGGGGTGGCAACTAATGAAAAACTGTTTTTT. Amino acids: CASSESGVATNEKLFF.